The 15 T cell receptor beta chains in this list originate from one sample, sequenced in a study of blood T cell repertoires in COVID-19. TCRdb's copy holds only in-frame clones and misses some; the assay was immunoSEQ multiplex PCR. This sample has around 250,000 clones, with about 80% found just once. The specimen sequenced was peripheral blood. All receptors come from a man aged 30 to 39 who had recovered from COVID-19.

The table lists this clone with a few counts. The chain is built from TRBV7-3 and TRBJ2-1; 13 nucleotides match TRBD2. The CDR3 length is 13 residues. CDR1 and CDR2 from the germline V gene are SGHTA and FQGTGA. Germline trimming cut 9 bases from V and 5 bases from J; bases unmatched to any gene: 1. The CDR3 sequence: CASGTSGNNEQFF. The CDR3 nucleotides read TGTGCCAGTGGGACTAGCGGGAACAATGAGCAGTTCTTC.

V and J are TRBV4-1 and TRBJ2-3, with TRBD1 identical over 12 bases. V gave up 3 bases and J gave up 6 bases; unmatched junction bases: 4. The CDR3 consists of 15 residues. Per the germline V gene, CDR1 is MGHRA and CDR2 is YSYEKL. CDR3 sequence: CASSQGQGARDTQYF. The CDR3 DNA is TGCGCCAGCAGCCAGGGACAGGGGGCAAGGGATACGCAGTATTTT.

This clone was recorded only once. This chain joins TRBV18 and TRBJ1-4, with D unclear. V was pared by 3 bases and J by 8 bases, with 13 bases between. Germline CDR1 KGHSH, CDR2 LQKENI. The length of the CDR3 is 14 residues. CDR3 region: CASSPVGVAEKLFF. CDR3 coding DNA: TGTGCCAGCTCACCTGTCGGCGTAGCGGAAAAACTGTTTTTT.

The V gene is TRBV6-2 or TRBV6-3, the J gene TRBJ1-4; D gene uncertain. Germline CDR1 and CDR2: MNHEY and SVGEGT. CDR3 length: 13 residues. Trimming removed 6 bases at V and 8 bases at J, with 13 bases between. The CDR3 protein is CASSLFSPEKLFF. The CDR3 DNA sequence: TGTGCCAGCAGCCTCTTTAGCCCCGAAAAACTGTTTTTT.

V and J are TRBV7-7 and TRBJ1-6, with 10 positions matching TRBD1. CDR1 and CDR2 (germline): SSHAT, FNYEAQ (reference sequence). The junction had 10 bases not matched to a gene; V was cut back by 5 bases and J by 0 bases. This CDR3 comprises 19 residues. CDR3 nucleotide sequence: TGTGCCAGCAGCGGGACAGGGGCGGAACTGGGCTCCTATAATTCACCCCTCCACTTT. It codes for CASSGTGAELGSYNSPLHF.

The chain employs TRBV7-6 and TRBJ2-3; TRBD2 matches at 11 bases. V dropped 5 bases and J dropped 2; count of bases not matched to a gene: 6. CDR3 size: 16 residues. Germline values: CDR1 SGHVS, CDR2 FNYEAQ. CDR3 loop: CASSHRTSGSTDTQYF. The CDR3 DNA sequence: TGTGCCAGCAGCCACCGGACTAGCGGGTCCACAGATACGCAGTATTTT.

The rearrangement links TRBV5-6 to TRBJ2-1, with D unclear. Germline CDR1 SGHDT, CDR2 YYEEEE. V shed 3 bases and J shed 6 bases, with 7 bases lying between them. This CDR3 spans 12 amino acids. This CDR3 reads CASSSLRNEQFF. CDR3 sequence (DNA): TGTGCCAGCAGCTCGCTACGCAATGAGCAGTTCTTC.

This rearrangement joins TRBV5-4 to TRBJ1-4; tentative D call: TRBD1 (5 bases). With 2 bases removed from V and 8 bases from J, the gap between germline ends came to 16 bases. CDR1 SGHNT and CDR2 YYREEE come from the germline V gene (reference sequence). This CDR3 is built from 15 residues. For the CDR3, the DNA is TGTGCCAGCAGCTTACGGGGGATGGGGTTCGAAAAACTGTTTTTT. Protein sequence: CASSLRGMGFEKLFF.

The chain joins TRBV3-1 (or the pseudogene TRBV3-2) to TRBJ1-1; 7 bases match TRBD1. V lost 3 bases and J lost 7; bases outside the gene matches: 5. The CDR3 is made up of 13 amino acids. CDR1 and CDR2 (germline): LGHDT, YNNKEL (reference sequence). The CDR3 region is CASSQWDSREAFF. The CDR3 DNA sequence: TGTGCCAGCAGCCAGTGGGACAGCCGTGAAGCTTTCTTT.

The rearrangement uses TRBV5-1 and TRBJ2-6; D call uncertain. Germline lookup yields CDR1 SGHRS and CDR2 YFSETQ. V lost 0 bases, J lost 0 bases, and 7 bases lay in between. The CDR3 is 16 residues long. The DNA of the CDR3 is TGCGCCAGCAGCTTGGTGCGGAGCTCTGGGGCCAACGTCCTGACTTTC. Amino acids: CASSLVRSSGANVLTF.

The chain is built from TRBV7-3 and TRBJ2-7; no definite D call. CDR1 and CDR2 (germline): SGHTA, FQGTGA. CDR3 length: 16 amino acids. Between the trimmed V and J ends, which lost 5 bases and 3 bases, there was a span of 20 bases. This chain's CDR3 is CASSRRWSHPNYEQYV. In DNA, the CDR3 is TGTGCCAGCAGCCGGCGGTGGAGCCACCCCAACTACGAGCAGTACGTC.

The gene calls are TRBV19 and TRBJ1-1; D not certain. Trimming took 3 bases from V and 4 from J, leaving 15 bases between them. This CDR3 contains 15 residues. CDR1 and CDR2 from the germline V gene are LNHDA and SQIVND (reference sequence). The CDR3 nucleotides are TGTGCCAGTAGTATTGGGAGACGGGTGGGCACTGAAGCTTTCTTT. It codes for CASSIGRRVGTEAFF.

This clone has just one count. The gene calls are TRBV28 and TRBJ1-1, with unresolved D. Between the trimmed V and J ends, which lost 3 bases and 0 bases, there was a span of 14 bases. The length of the CDR3 is 16 residues. Germline V CDR1 and CDR2: MDHEN, SYDVKM. The CDR3 loop is CASSFSGRYMNTEAFF. As DNA, the CDR3 is TGTGCCAGCAGTTTTTCAGGAAGGTACATGAACACTGAAGCTTTCTTT.

The chain has TRBV9 and TRBJ2-3; TRBD2 matches 10 bases. Germline lookup yields CDR1 SGDLS and CDR2 YYNGEE. Germline trimming cut 0 bases from V and 1 base from J; bases unmatched to any gene: 5. This CDR3 is built from 17 residues. The DNA for the CDR3 is TGTGCCAGCAGCGTAGTGGGTGGACTAGCGGGCACAGATACGCAGTATTTT. The encoded protein is CASSVVGGLAGTDTQYF.

V is TRBV18 and J is TRBJ2-1; no clear D. Germline CDR1 reads KGHSH; CDR2 reads LQKENI. V lost 0 bases to trimming and J lost 0 bases, with 6 bases between them. This CDR3 has 15 amino acids. CDR3 nucleotide sequence: TGTGCCAGCTCACCACCGGGCAGCTCCTACAATGAGCAGTTCTTC. This encodes CASSPPGSSYNEQFF.